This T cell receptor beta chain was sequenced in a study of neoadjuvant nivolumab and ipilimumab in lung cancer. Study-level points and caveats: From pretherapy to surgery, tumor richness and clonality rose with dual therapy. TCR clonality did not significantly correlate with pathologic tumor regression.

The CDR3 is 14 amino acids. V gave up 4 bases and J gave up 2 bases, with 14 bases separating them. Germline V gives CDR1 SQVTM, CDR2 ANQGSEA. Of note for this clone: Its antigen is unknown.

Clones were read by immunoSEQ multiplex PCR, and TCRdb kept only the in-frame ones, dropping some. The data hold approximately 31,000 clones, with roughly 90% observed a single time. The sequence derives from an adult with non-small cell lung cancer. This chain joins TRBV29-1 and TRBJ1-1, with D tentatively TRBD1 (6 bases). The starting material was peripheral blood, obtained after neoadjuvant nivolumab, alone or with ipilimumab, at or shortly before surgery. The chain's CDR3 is CSVVRGGVNTEAFF. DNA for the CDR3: TGCAGCGTTGTAAGGGGGGGGGTTAACACTGAAGCTTTCTTT. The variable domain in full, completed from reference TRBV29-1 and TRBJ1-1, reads SAVISQKPSRDICQRGTSLTIQCQVDSQVTMMFWYRQQPGQSLTLIATANQGSEATYESGFVIDKFPISRPNLTFSTLTVSNMSPEDSSIYLCSVVRGGVNTEAFFGQGTRLTVV.